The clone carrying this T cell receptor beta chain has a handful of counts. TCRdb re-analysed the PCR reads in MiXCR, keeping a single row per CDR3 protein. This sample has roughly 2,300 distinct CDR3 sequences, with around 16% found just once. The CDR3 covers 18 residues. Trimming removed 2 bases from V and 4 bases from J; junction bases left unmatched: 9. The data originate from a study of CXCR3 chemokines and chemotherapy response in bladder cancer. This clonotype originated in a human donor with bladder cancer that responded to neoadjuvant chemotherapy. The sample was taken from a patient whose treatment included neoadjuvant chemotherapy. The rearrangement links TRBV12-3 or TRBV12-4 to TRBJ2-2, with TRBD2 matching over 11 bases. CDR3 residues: CASSLTSGGWGATGELFF. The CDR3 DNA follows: TGTGCCAGCAGTTTAACTAGCGGGGGCTGGGGGGCCACCGGGGAGCTGTTTTTT.